This T cell receptor (beta chain) was found in a study of T cell responses to AZD1222 COVID-19 vaccine. The method was immunoSEQ multiplex PCR; TCRdb's version includes in-frame clones alone and lacks a portion of them. The sample lists roughly 260,000 clones, roughly 93% occurring once. General study findings and limits: Recipients of two AZD1222 doses showed rising Spike-specific TCR breadth and depth. Baseline serology detected seropositivity in only a handful of AZD1222 recipients.

This clone appeared once. The antigen remains undetermined. The CDR3 has 15 residues. The V end lost 3 bases, the J end lost 2 bases, and 10 bases lay between the germline ends. Germline assignment: CDR1 LGHNA and CDR2 YSLEER. This clonotype originated in an adult in good health. The chain employs TRBV4-3 and TRBJ1-4; TRBD1 is a possible D gene (6 bases). Sequencing used peripheral blood, obtained on day 0 of AZD1222 vaccination. In DNA form, the CDR3 reads TGCGCCAGCAGCCAGGAAGACAGGACTAATGAAAAACTGTTTTTT. Its protein is CASSQEDRTNEKLFF.